These T cell receptor beta chains were read from a single sample in a study of OX40 agonist ivuxolimab in advanced cancers. Libraries were prepared by immunoSEQ multiplex PCR; TCRdb keeps only in-frame clonotypes and omits some of them. The repertoire has tens of thousands of clones, around 94% of them found once; the top ten carry about 11%. The sample in question was CD4+ or CD8+ T cells sorted from blood, obtained in a trial of the OX40 agonist ivuxolimab. The receptors originated from an adult with an advanced solid tumor such as melanoma, head and neck, liver or kidney cancer. Both conserved end residues are part of each CDR3. Fields, in order: V gene, clone size, D gene, J gene, CDR3 protein, CDR3 DNA. D genes are given only for firm matches. A row's size may be missing; if present it is once, few, many or a size class.

v_gene: TRBV6-5
abundance: NA
d_gene: TRBD1
j_gene: TRBJ1-2
CDR3aa: CASRGQGYGYTF
CDR3nt: TGTGCCAGCAGAGGACAGGGCTATGGCTACACCTTC

v_gene: TRBV7-9
abundance: NA
d_gene: TRBD2
j_gene: TRBJ2-1
CDR3aa: CASSLFRLAGGDEQFF
CDR3nt: TGTGCCAGCAGCTTATTTCGGCTAGCGGGAGGGGATGAGCAGTTCTTC

v_gene: TRBV4-1
abundance: NA
d_gene: NA
j_gene: TRBJ2-3
CDR3aa: CASSQGGLADTQYF
CDR3nt: TGCGCCAGCAGCCAAGGAGGTTTAGCAGATACGCAGTATTTT

v_gene: TRBV11-1
abundance: NA
d_gene: NA
j_gene: TRBJ2-5
CDR3aa: CASSPPGYEETQYF
CDR3nt: TGTGCCAGCAGCCCCCCCGGCTATGAAGAGACCCAGTACTTC

v_gene: TRBV9
abundance: once
d_gene: NA
j_gene: TRBJ2-2
CDR3aa: CASSVVRTPAYTGELFF
CDR3nt: TGTGCCAGCAGCGTAGTTCGGACTCCGGCCTACACCGGGGAGCTGTTTTTT

v_gene: TRBV9
abundance: NA
d_gene: NA
j_gene: TRBJ1-4
CDR3aa: CASSVAGDGRVNEKLFF
CDR3nt: TGTGCCAGCAGCGTAGCGGGTGACGGGCGTGTTAATGAAAAACTGTTTTTT

v_gene: TRBV4-3
abundance: NA
d_gene: NA
j_gene: TRBJ2-2
CDR3aa: CASSLTGTGELFF
CDR3nt: TGCGCCAGCAGCCTAACCGGCACCGGGGAGCTGTTTTTT

v_gene: TRBV30
abundance: NA
d_gene: TRBD2
j_gene: TRBJ2-1
CDR3aa: CAWSVQGLADYNEQFF
CDR3nt: TGTGCCTGGAGTGTACAGGGACTAGCGGACTACAATGAGCAGTTCTTC

v_gene: TRBV27
abundance: NA
d_gene: TRBD2
j_gene: TRBJ2-2
CDR3aa: CASSPLQLAGGPYTGELFF
CDR3nt: TGTGCCAGCAGTCCCCTTCAACTAGCGGGAGGGCCTTACACCGGGGAGCTGTTTTTT

v_gene: TRBV27
abundance: NA
d_gene: NA
j_gene: TRBJ1-4
CDR3aa: CASSSPGLGEKLFF
CDR3nt: TGTGCCAGCAGTTCTCCGGGACTGGGTGAAAAACTGTTTTTT

v_gene: TRBV27
abundance: NA
d_gene: NA
j_gene: TRBJ1-5
CDR3aa: CASSVISNQPQHF
CDR3nt: TGTGCCAGCAGTGTAATTAGCAATCAGCCCCAGCATTTT

v_gene: TRBV9
abundance: NA
d_gene: NA
j_gene: TRBJ1-2
CDR3aa: CASSVGGGDYGYTF
CDR3nt: TGTGCCAGCAGCGTAGGAGGGGGTGACTATGGCTACACCTTC

v_gene: TRBV5-6
abundance: NA
d_gene: NA
j_gene: TRBJ2-2
CDR3aa: CASSLEGEYTGELFF
CDR3nt: TGTGCCAGCAGCTTGGAGGGAGAGTACACCGGGGAGCTGTTTTTT

v_gene: TRBV27
abundance: NA
d_gene: NA
j_gene: TRBJ2-5
CDR3aa: CASSLMGETQYF
CDR3nt: TGTGCCAGCAGTTTAATGGGGGAGACCCAGTACTTC

v_gene: TRBV6-6
abundance: NA
d_gene: TRBD1
j_gene: TRBJ1-5
CDR3aa: CASSGTGPNQPQHF
CDR3nt: TGTGCCAGCAGTGGGACAGGGCCCAATCAGCCCCAGCATTTT

v_gene: TRBV5-8
abundance: NA
d_gene: NA
j_gene: TRBJ1-1
CDR3aa: CASSILPEAFF
CDR3nt: TGTGCCAGCAGCATCTTGCCTGAAGCTTTCTTT

v_gene: TRBV7-9
abundance: NA
d_gene: NA
j_gene: TRBJ2-2
CDR3aa: CASSSDSGAPNTGELFF
CDR3nt: TGTGCCAGCAGTTCGGACAGTGGCGCACCGAACACCGGGGAGCTGTTTTTT

v_gene: TRBV9
abundance: NA
d_gene: TRBD2
j_gene: TRBJ2-7
CDR3aa: CASSVAEGGSVNEQYF
CDR3nt: TGTGCCAGCAGCGTAGCTGAGGGAGGGTCCGTCAACGAGCAGTACTTC

v_gene: TRBV18
abundance: NA
d_gene: NA
j_gene: TRBJ1-1
CDR3aa: CASSPRQINTEAFF
CDR3nt: TGTGCCAGCTCACCAAGACAGATTAACACTGAAGCTTTCTTT

v_gene: TRBV30
abundance: NA
d_gene: TRBD2
j_gene: TRBJ2-2
CDR3aa: CAWSVVGRGTGELFF
CDR3nt: TGTGCCTGGAGTGTAGTCGGGAGGGGCACCGGGGAGCTGTTTTTT

v_gene: TRBV10-3
abundance: NA
d_gene: NA
j_gene: TRBJ1-4
CDR3aa: CAISEGQGGINEKLFF
CDR3nt: TGTGCCATCAGTGAAGGGCAGGGCGGGATTAATGAAAAACTGTTTTTT

v_gene: TRBV7-9
abundance: NA
d_gene: NA
j_gene: TRBJ2-5
CDR3aa: CASSPGLRRPETQYF
CDR3nt: TGTGCCAGCAGCCCCGGACTCAGGAGGCCAGAGACCCAGTACTTC

v_gene: TRBV5-1
abundance: NA
d_gene: NA
j_gene: TRBJ2-2
CDR3aa: CASSLEGSGELFF
CDR3nt: TGCGCCAGCAGCTTGGAAGGGTCCGGGGAGCTGTTTTTT

v_gene: TRBV29-1
abundance: NA
d_gene: NA
j_gene: TRBJ2-1
CDR3aa: CSVESQYNEQFF
CDR3nt: TGCAGCGTTGAAAGCCAGTACAATGAGCAGTTCTTC

v_gene: TRBV4-2
abundance: NA
d_gene: TRBD2
j_gene: TRBJ2-1
CDR3aa: CASSQGPSGMSYNEQFF
CDR3nt: TGTGCCAGCAGCCAAGGGCCTAGCGGGATGAGTTACAATGAGCAGTTCTTC

v_gene: TRBV5-4
abundance: NA
d_gene: NA
j_gene: TRBJ2-7
CDR3aa: CASSFGQTYEQYF
CDR3nt: TGTGCCAGCAGCTTTGGACAGACCTACGAGCAGTACTTC

v_gene: TRBV27
abundance: NA
d_gene: NA
j_gene: TRBJ2-1
CDR3aa: CASSLSGGSGGEQFF
CDR3nt: TGTGCCAGCAGTTTATCAGGGGGGAGTGGGGGTGAGCAGTTCTTC

v_gene: TRBV6-5
abundance: once
d_gene: NA
j_gene: TRBJ2-4
CDR3aa: CASSSPTHKNIQYF
CDR3nt: TGTGCCAGCAGTTCCCCCACCCACAAAAACATTCAGTACTTC

v_gene: TRBV4-3
abundance: NA
d_gene: NA
j_gene: TRBJ1-5
CDR3aa: CASSMARGANQPQHF
CDR3nt: TGCGCCAGCTCAATGGCCCGGGGGGCAAATCAGCCCCAGCATTTT

v_gene: TRBV7-2
abundance: NA
d_gene: NA
j_gene: TRBJ2-7
CDR3aa: CASSRGSTYEQYF
CDR3nt: TGTGCCAGCAGCCGAGGGTCTACCTACGAGCAGTACTTC

v_gene: TRBV7-2
abundance: NA
d_gene: NA
j_gene: TRBJ2-3
CDR3aa: CASSLRNTDTQYF
CDR3nt: TGTGCCAGCAGCCTCCGTAACACAGATACGCAGTATTTT

v_gene: TRBV30
abundance: NA
d_gene: NA
j_gene: TRBJ1-1
CDR3aa: CAWTGLLNTEAFF
CDR3nt: TGTGCCTGGACTGGACTGTTGAACACTGAAGCTTTCTTT

v_gene: TRBV11-3
abundance: NA
d_gene: TRBD2
j_gene: TRBJ2-7
CDR3aa: CASSLVGGWRYF
CDR3nt: TGTGCCAGCAGCTTAGTGGGGGGGTGGCGGTACTTC

v_gene: TRBV9
abundance: NA
d_gene: NA
j_gene: TRBJ2-5
CDR3aa: CASSDDRRETQYF
CDR3nt: TGTGCCAGCAGCGATGACCGGAGAGAGACCCAGTACTTC

v_gene: TRBV6-6
abundance: NA
d_gene: TRBD2
j_gene: TRBJ2-3
CDR3aa: CASRSIAGSSTDTQYF
CDR3nt: TGTGCCAGCAGAAGTATAGCGGGTTCTAGCACAGATACGCAGTATTTT

v_gene: TRBV27
abundance: NA
d_gene: TRBD2
j_gene: TRBJ2-1
CDR3aa: CASSSSGLAVYNEQFF
CDR3nt: TGTGCCAGCAGTTCCTCGGGACTAGCGGTGTACAATGAGCAGTTCTTC

v_gene: TRBV11-3
abundance: NA
d_gene: NA
j_gene: TRBJ2-3
CDR3aa: CASSLGPIPEYF
CDR3nt: TGTGCCAGCAGCTTAGGCCCCATACCCGAGTATTTT

v_gene: TRBV9
abundance: once
d_gene: NA
j_gene: TRBJ1-5
CDR3aa: CASSAGVLQPQHF
CDR3nt: TGTGCCAGCAGCGCGGGTGTGCTTCAGCCCCAGCATTTT

v_gene: TRBV28
abundance: NA
d_gene: NA
j_gene: TRBJ2-7
CDR3aa: CASSRRSSYEQYF
CDR3nt: TGTGCCAGCAGTCGGAGGAGCTCCTACGAGCAGTACTTC

v_gene: TRBV27
abundance: once
d_gene: NA
j_gene: TRBJ2-5
CDR3aa: CASSLSSGGGETQYF
CDR3nt: TGTGCCAGCAGTTTATCTTCAGGCGGAGGGGAGACCCAGTACTTC

v_gene: TRBV13
abundance: NA
d_gene: NA
j_gene: TRBJ1-6
CDR3aa: CASSSQDVRGSPLHF
CDR3nt: TGTGCCAGCAGCTCCCAGGACGTAAGAGGTTCACCCCTCCACTTT

v_gene: TRBV4-3
abundance: NA
d_gene: NA
j_gene: TRBJ2-7
CDR3aa: CASSQVTSSYEQYF
CDR3nt: TGCGCCAGCAGCCAAGTCACCTCCTCCTACGAGCAGTACTTC

v_gene: TRBV4-3
abundance: NA
d_gene: NA
j_gene: TRBJ2-7
CDR3aa: CASSPSVRGPLYEQYF
CDR3nt: TGCGCCAGCAGCCCGTCGGTGAGGGGCCCCCTCTACGAGCAGTACTTC

v_gene: TRBV2
abundance: NA
d_gene: TRBD2
j_gene: TRBJ2-1
CDR3aa: CASSEPGLAPDEQFF
CDR3nt: TGTGCCAGCAGTGAGCCGGGACTAGCGCCGGATGAGCAGTTCTTC

v_gene: TRBV9
abundance: NA
d_gene: NA
j_gene: TRBJ2-3
CDR3aa: CASSGGVSTDTQYF
CDR3nt: TGTGCCAGCTCGGGGGGCGTTAGCACAGATACGCAGTATTTT

v_gene: TRBV7-2
abundance: NA
d_gene: NA
j_gene: TRBJ2-1
CDR3aa: CASSLAGTAYNEQFF
CDR3nt: TGTGCCAGCAGCTTAGCCGGGACGGCTTACAATGAGCAGTTCTTC

v_gene: TRBV6-5
abundance: NA
d_gene: NA
j_gene: TRBJ1-2
CDR3aa: CASSYSTENYGYTF
CDR3nt: TGTGCCAGCAGTTACTCGACGGAGAACTATGGCTACACCTTC

v_gene: TRBV4-3
abundance: NA
d_gene: TRBD1
j_gene: TRBJ2-7
CDR3aa: CASSPGTGGGYEQYF
CDR3nt: TGCGCCAGCAGTCCCGGGACAGGGGGCGGCTACGAGCAGTACTTC

v_gene: TRBV10-3
abundance: NA
d_gene: NA
j_gene: TRBJ1-6
CDR3aa: CAISESAENSPLHF
CDR3nt: TGTGCCATCAGTGAGTCGGCAGAAAATTCACCCCTCCACTTT

v_gene: TRBV9
abundance: NA
d_gene: TRBD1
j_gene: TRBJ2-5
CDR3aa: CASSLGWVQGETQYF
CDR3nt: TGTGCCAGCAGCTTAGGATGGGTACAGGGGGAGACCCAGTACTTC